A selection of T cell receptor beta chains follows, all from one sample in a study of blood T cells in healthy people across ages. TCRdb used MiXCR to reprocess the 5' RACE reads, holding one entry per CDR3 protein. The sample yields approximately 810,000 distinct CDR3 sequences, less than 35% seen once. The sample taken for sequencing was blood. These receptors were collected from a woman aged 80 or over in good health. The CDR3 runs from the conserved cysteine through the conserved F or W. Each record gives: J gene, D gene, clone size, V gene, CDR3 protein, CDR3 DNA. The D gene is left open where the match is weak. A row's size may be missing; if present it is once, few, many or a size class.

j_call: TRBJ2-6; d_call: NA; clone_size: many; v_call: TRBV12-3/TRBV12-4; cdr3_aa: CASSAQGASGANVLTF; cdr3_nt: TGTGCCAGCAGTGCTCAGGGTGCCTCTGGGGCCAACGTCCTGACTTTC
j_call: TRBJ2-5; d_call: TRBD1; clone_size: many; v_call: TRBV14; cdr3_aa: CASSPRDRGQTQYF; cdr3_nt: TGTGCCAGCAGCCCCCGGGACAGGGGTCAGACCCAGTACTTC
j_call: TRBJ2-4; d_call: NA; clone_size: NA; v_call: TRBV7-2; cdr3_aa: CASSFQQNIQYF; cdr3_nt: TGTGCCAGCAGCTTTCAGCAGAACATTCAGTACTTC
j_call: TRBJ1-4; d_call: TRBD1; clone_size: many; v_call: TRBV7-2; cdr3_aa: CASSPPGQGAGEKLFF; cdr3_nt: TGTGCCAGCAGCCCCCCCGGGCAGGGGGCTGGGGAAAAACTGTTTTTT
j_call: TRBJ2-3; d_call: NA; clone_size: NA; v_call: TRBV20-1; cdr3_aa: CSASEERITDTQYF; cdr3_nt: TGCAGCGCTAGCGAAGAAAGAATCACAGATACGCAGTATTTT
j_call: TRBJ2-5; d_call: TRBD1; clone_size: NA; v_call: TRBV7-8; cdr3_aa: CASSHDRGQQETQYF; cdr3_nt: TGTGCCAGCAGCCACGACAGGGGGCAACAAGAGACCCAGTACTTC
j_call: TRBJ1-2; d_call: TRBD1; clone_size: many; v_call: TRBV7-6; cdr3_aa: CASSLADRGRGYTF; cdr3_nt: TGTGCCAGCAGCTTAGCGGACAGGGGGCGAGGCTACACCTTC
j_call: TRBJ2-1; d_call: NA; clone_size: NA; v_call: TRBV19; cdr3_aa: CASIPGGATRAEQFF; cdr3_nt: TGTGCCAGTATTCCTGGCGGGGCGACCCGGGCTGAGCAGTTCTTC
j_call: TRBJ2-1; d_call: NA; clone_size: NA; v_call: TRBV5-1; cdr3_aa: CASSRDPSSTVYNEQFF; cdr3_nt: TGCGCCAGCAGCAGGGATCCGTCCTCAACGGTATACAATGAGCAGTTCTTC
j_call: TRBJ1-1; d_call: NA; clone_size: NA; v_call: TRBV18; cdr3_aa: CASSPSQQSGTEAFF; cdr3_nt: TGTGCCAGCTCACCCTCGCAGCAGTCCGGCACTGAAGCTTTCTTT
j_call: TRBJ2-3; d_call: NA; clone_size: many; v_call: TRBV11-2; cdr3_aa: CASSSQAGDTQYF; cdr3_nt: TGTGCCAGCAGCTCTCAGGCCGGAGATACGCAGTATTTT
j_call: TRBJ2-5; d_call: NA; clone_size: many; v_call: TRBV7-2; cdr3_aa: CASSFPPTRSEQETQYF; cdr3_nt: TGTGCCAGCAGCTTTCCCCCTACGCGGAGTGAACAAGAGACCCAGTACTTC
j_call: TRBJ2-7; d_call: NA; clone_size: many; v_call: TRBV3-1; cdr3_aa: CASSQGQLFCCEQYF; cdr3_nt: TGTGCCAGCAGCCAAGGACAGCTGTTCTGCTGCGAGCAGTACTTC
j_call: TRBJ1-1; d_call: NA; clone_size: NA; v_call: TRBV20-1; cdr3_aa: CSARSETRNTEAFF; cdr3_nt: TGCAGTGCTAGGTCCGAGACACGGAACACTGAAGCTTTCTTT
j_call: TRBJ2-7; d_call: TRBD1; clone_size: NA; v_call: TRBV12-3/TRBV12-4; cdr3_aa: CASSETGGRILGEQYF; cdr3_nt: TGTGCCAGCAGTGAGACAGGGGGCCGTATTCTTGGCGAGCAGTACTTC
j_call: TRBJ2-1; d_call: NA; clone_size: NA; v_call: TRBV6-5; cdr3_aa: CASKRGSGLGNEQFF; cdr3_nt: TGTGCCAGTAAACGGGGTTCCGGGCTCGGGAATGAGCAGTTCTTC
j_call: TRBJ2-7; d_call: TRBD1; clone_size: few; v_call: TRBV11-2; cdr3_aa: CASSFKGQEYEQYF; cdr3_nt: TGTGCCAGCAGCTTTAAAGGACAGGAGTACGAGCAGTACTTC
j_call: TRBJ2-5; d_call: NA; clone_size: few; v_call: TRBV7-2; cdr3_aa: CASSLVSSVDEQYF; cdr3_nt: TGTGCCAGCAGCTTAGTTTCTAGCGTCGATGAGCAGTACTTC
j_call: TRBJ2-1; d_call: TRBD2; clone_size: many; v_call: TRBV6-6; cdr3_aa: CASTSTAGGFHEQFF; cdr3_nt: TGTGCCAGCACCTCGACTGCGGGGGGCTTCCATGAGCAGTTCTTC
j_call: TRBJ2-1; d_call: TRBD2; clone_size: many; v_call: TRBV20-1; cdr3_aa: CSARGQRGAAYNEQFF; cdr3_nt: TGCAGTGCTAGAGGGCAGCGGGGGGCCGCCTACAATGAGCAGTTCTTC
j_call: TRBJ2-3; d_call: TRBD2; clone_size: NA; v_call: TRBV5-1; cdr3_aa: CASSGSLWGLAGTSTDTQYF; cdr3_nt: TGCGCCAGCAGCGGTTCATTGTGGGGACTAGCGGGGACTAGCACAGATACGCAGTATTTT
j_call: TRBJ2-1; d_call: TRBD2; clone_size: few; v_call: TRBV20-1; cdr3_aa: CSARVGLAGTNYNEQFF; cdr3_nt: TGCAGTGCTAGAGTTGGACTAGCGGGGACTAACTACAATGAGCAGTTCTTC